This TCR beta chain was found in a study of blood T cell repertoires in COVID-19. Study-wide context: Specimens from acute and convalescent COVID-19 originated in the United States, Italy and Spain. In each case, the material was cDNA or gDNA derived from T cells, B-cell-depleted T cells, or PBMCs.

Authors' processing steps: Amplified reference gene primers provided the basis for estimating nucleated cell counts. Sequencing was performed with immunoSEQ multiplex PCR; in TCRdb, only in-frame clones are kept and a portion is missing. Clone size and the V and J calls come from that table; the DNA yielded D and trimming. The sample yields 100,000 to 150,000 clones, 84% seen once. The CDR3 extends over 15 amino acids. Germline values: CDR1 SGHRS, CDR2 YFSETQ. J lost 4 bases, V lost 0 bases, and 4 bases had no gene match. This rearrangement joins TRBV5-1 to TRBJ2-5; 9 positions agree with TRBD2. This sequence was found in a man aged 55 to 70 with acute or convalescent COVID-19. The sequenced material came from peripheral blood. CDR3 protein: CASSLAAGGLETQYF. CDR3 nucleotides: TGCGCCAGCAGCTTGGCAGCGGGAGGTTTAGAGACCCAGTACTTC.